These 20 T cell receptor beta chains came from one sample sequenced in a study of blood T cell repertoires in COVID-19. Only in-frame clones appear in the TCRdb table, and some are missing; sequencing was by immunoSEQ multiplex PCR. The table includes approximately 240,000 clones, more than 65% detected once. The sequenced sample consisted of peripheral blood. These TCRs come from a woman in her fifties or sixties with acute or convalescent COVID-19.

This clone has just a few counts. This chain joins TRBV4-1 and TRBJ1-2, with TRBD1 as a possible D gene (6 bases). The CDR3 covers 15 residues. With 0 bases removed from V and 3 bases from J, the gap between germline ends came to 11 bases. The germline CDR1 and CDR2 sequences are MGHRA and YSYEKL. The CDR3 sequence is CASSQDYRVYYGYTF. Here the CDR3 DNA reads TGCGCCAGCAGCCAAGATTACAGGGTTTACTATGGCTACACCTTC.

J is TRBJ1-2 and V is TRBV5-4, with 7 nucleotides matching TRBD1. Germline loops: CDR1 SGHNT, CDR2 YYREEE (reference sequence). J lost 3 bases, V lost 4 bases, and 6 bases had no gene match. This CDR3 is 14 amino acids long. As DNA, the CDR3 is TGTGCCAGCAGCGTTGACAGGGAGCACTATGGCTACACCTTC. Residues: CASSVDREHYGYTF.

The V gene is TRBV21-1, the J gene TRBJ1-3; TRBD1, the table's D call, lacks a check against the DNA. TRBV21-1 is labeled a pseudogene. CDR3 length equals 16 residues. CDR3 DNA sequence: TGTGCCAGCAGCCGACCCCGGGACAGTCAGCTCGGGACCATATATTTT. Its protein product is CASSRPRDSQLGTIYF.

The rearrangement uses TRBV7-2 and TRBJ2-7; D not certain. Trimming cost V 2 bases and J 4 bases, with 6 bases left between them. This CDR3 has 12 amino acids. The germline V gene has CDR1 SGHTA and CDR2 FQGNSA. CDR3: CASSLMSYEQYF. Here the CDR3 DNA reads TGTGCCAGCAGCTTAATGTCGTACGAGCAGTACTTC.

This clone was seen only a few times. The V and J genes are TRBV6-6 and TRBJ1-1; TRBD1 might be the D (5 bases). Germline V gene lookup returns CDR1 MNHNY and CDR2 SVGAGI (reference sequence). Deletions cut 7 bases from V and 3 bases from J, with 15 bases between. CDR3 length equals 14 residues. The CDR3 sequence: CASTGRGGDTEAFF. The CDR3, as DNA: TGTGCCAGCACCGGCCGGGGGGGAGACACTGAAGCTTTCTTT.

The gene calls are TRBV10-3 and TRBJ1-2, with 8 bases lining up with TRBD1. The CDR3 extends over 15 amino acids. CDR1 is ENHRY, CDR2 SYGVKD, per germline. V was pared by 3 bases and J by 7 bases, with 10 bases of the junction left unmatched. This chain's CDR3 is CAISDPDRVSAGYTF. The CDR3 DNA sequence: TGTGCCATCAGTGACCCGGACAGGGTCTCGGCTGGCTACACCTTC.

The chain recombines TRBV6-6 with TRBJ1-3, with D hard to call. Trimming took 4 bases from V and 4 from J, leaving 11 bases between them. CDR1 is MNHNY, CDR2 SVGAGI, per germline (reference sequence). This CDR3 is 14 amino acids long. The CDR3 loop reads CASSSPGDGNTIYF. DNA for the CDR3: TGTGCCAGCAGTTCCCCGGGAGACGGAAACACCATATATTTT.

This clone was seen only a few times. The chain links TRBV4-1 to TRBJ1-6, with 9 bases matching TRBD1. V was clipped by 4 bases and J by 7 bases; unmatched bases: 5. Germline V gene sequence: CDR1 MGHRA, CDR2 YSYEKL. The CDR3 contains 15 residues. The CDR3 is CASSPGGTGNSPLHF. The CDR3 nucleotides are TGCGCCAGCAGCCCCGGGGGGACAGGGAATTCACCCCTCCACTTT.

The chain employs TRBV7-6 and TRBJ2-7; D call uncertain. Germline values: CDR1 SGHVS, CDR2 FNYEAQ. V shed 0 bases and J shed 5 bases, with 17 bases lying between them. The length of the CDR3 is 16 residues. The DNA for the CDR3 is TGTGCCAGCAGCTTAGCCGTCTCAATAGCTTCCCACGAGCAGTACTTC. This sequence encodes CASSLAVSIASHEQYF.

The genes are TRBV4-3 and TRBJ2-2; 8 bases map to TRBD1. The CDR3 is 17 residues long. V gave up 2 bases and J gave up 3 bases; unmatched junction bases: 8. In germline, CDR1 is LGHNA, CDR2 YSLEER. CDR3 nucleotide sequence: TGCGCCAGCAGCCAAAACCCGGACAGGGAACACACCGGGGAGCTGTTTTTT. Protein: CASSQNPDREHTGELFF.

Written as DNA, the CDR3 is TGTGCCACCGGACAGGGAACAAGTGGAAACACCATATATTTT. It specifies CATGQGTSGNTIYF. V gene TRBV10-3 combines with J gene TRBJ1-3; the match to TRBD1 covers 8 bases. Looked up from germline, CDR1 is ENHRY and CDR2 is SYGVKD. The CDR3 sequence is 14 residues long. V gave up 10 bases and J gave up 3 bases; unmatched junction bases: 8.

The chain couples TRBV3-1 (or the pseudogene TRBV3-2) to TRBJ2-7; TRBD1 agrees at 7 bases. CDR1 is LGHDT, CDR2 YNNKEL, per germline (reference sequence). The CDR3 is made up of 14 amino acids. Trimming cost V 1 base and J 5 bases; bases outside gene matches: 5. CDR3 sequence: CASSQVNRGHEQYF. CDR3 nucleotide sequence: TGTGCCAGCAGCCAAGTGAACAGGGGCCACGAGCAGTACTTC.

V usage is TRBV5-1 and J usage is TRBJ2-1, with 11 bases identical to TRBD1. Germline lookup yields CDR1 SGHRS and CDR2 YFSETQ. The trim removed 0 bases at V and 7 bases at J, leaving 3 bases unmatched. This CDR3 spans 15 amino acids. CDR3 in DNA: TGCGCCAGCAGCTTGGAGGGACAGGGGGGAAATGAGCAGTTCTTC. This translates into CASSLEGQGGNEQFF. The full variable domain, with the rest looked up from reference TRBV5-1 and TRBJ2-1, is KAGVTQTPRYLIKTRGQQVTLSCSPISGHRSVSWYQQTPGQGLQFLFEYFSETQRNKGNFPGRFSGRQFSNSRSEMNVSTLELGDSALYLCASSLEGQGGNEQFFGPGTRLTVL.

This clone came up a few times. The CDR3 sequence: CASSSHPRGHTGELFF. The CDR3 bases are TGTGCCAGCAGCTCACACCCCAGGGGTCACACCGGGGAGCTGTTTTTT. V is TRBV7-8 and J is TRBJ2-2; D may be TRBD1 (6 bases). CDR3 length equals 16 residues. V lost 4 bases to trimming and J lost 3 bases, with 15 bases between them. Germline V CDR1 and CDR2: SGHVS, FQNEAQ.

The V call is TRBV12-3 or TRBV12-4, the J call TRBJ1-1; 9 nucleotides line up with TRBD1. This CDR3 has 13 residues. Unmatched junction bases numbered 2, after V lost 8 bases and J lost 1 base. CDR3 nucleotides: TGTGCCAGCGGACAGGGGAAGAACACTGAAGCTTTCTTT. Translating it yields CASGQGKNTEAFF.

This chain connects TRBV6-5 to TRBJ2-1; 9 positions agree with TRBD2. V was clipped by 4 bases and J by 7 bases; unmatched bases: 5. There are 14 residues in the CDR3. CDR1 is MNHEY, CDR2 SVGAGI, per germline. As DNA, the CDR3 is TGTGCCAGCAGTTTAGCGGGGGCCCGAAATGAGCAGTTCTTC. This gives the protein CASSLAGARNEQFF.

The genes are TRBV6-6 and TRBJ1-1; unclear D gene. Trimming left V 4 bases short and J 3 bases short, with 9 bases between. CDR3 size: 13 residues. Germline loops: CDR1 MNHNY, CDR2 SVGAGI (reference sequence). The CDR3 loop is CASSSRQDTEAFF. The CDR3 DNA follows: TGTGCCAGCAGTTCCCGGCAGGACACTGAAGCTTTCTTT.

This chain joins TRBV6-2 or TRBV6-3 and TRBJ1-5; 7 positions match TRBD1. CDR3 size: 15 residues. Germline lookup yields CDR1 MNHEY and CDR2 SVGEGT. Trimming cost V 2 bases and J 2 bases; bases outside gene matches: 3. In DNA, the CDR3 is TGTGCCAGCAGTTACAGAGGACAGGGCAATCAGCCCCAGCATTTT. Translating gives CASSYRGQGNQPQHF.

This chain joins TRBV4-1 and TRBJ2-3, with 10 bases fitting TRBD2. The germline gives CDR1 MGHRA, CDR2 YSYEKL. This CDR3 contains 20 residues. Unmatched junction bases numbered 24, after V lost 5 bases and J lost 7 bases. CDR3 DNA: TGCGCCAGCAGCTTACGAATGGGCGTATTAGCGGGGGGACCGCCTAATACGCAGTATTTT. It codes for CASSLRMGVLAGGPPNTQYF.

V gene TRBV7-8 combines with J gene TRBJ2-5, with TRBD2 as a possible D gene (6 bases). The V gene lost 1 base and the J gene lost 4 bases, with 19 bases spanning the gap. This CDR3 comprises 17 residues. Per the germline V gene, CDR1 is SGHVS and CDR2 is FQNEAQ. In nucleotides, the CDR3 is TGTGCCAGCAGCTTAGAGGGAGGCTTAACACGGGGAGAGACCCAGTACTTC. This translates into CASSLEGGLTRGETQYF.